The rows below give T cell receptor beta chains drawn from one sample of a study of blood T cell repertoires in COVID-19. TCRdb's copy holds only in-frame clones and misses some; the assay was immunoSEQ multiplex PCR. The sample has 120,000 to 150,000 clones; around 80% are singletons. Sequenced input: peripheral blood. The source of these receptors is a human donor in a cohort sampled during active COVID-19. The CDR3 runs from the conserved cysteine through the conserved F or W. A D gene is named only where the DNA matches it firmly. Clone size is given for some rows only: seen once, a few or many times, or a class if the clone is expanded.

J gene: TRBJ2-1
V gene: TRBV7-9
clone size: -
D gene: TRBD1
CDR3 DNA: TGTGCCAGCTCCGGGACAGGGGACTACGGCGCCTACAATGAGCAGTTCTTC
CDR3 protein: CASSGTGDYGAYNEQFF

J gene: TRBJ1-6
V gene: TRBV25-1
clone size: -
D gene: TRBD1
CDR3 DNA: TGTGCCAGCAGCCGATCCCGGACAGGCAGGGAATCACCCCTCCACTTT
CDR3 protein: CASSRSRTGRESPLHF

J gene: TRBJ1-1
V gene: TRBV3-1/TRBV3-2
clone size: -
D gene: -
CDR3 DNA: TGTGCCAGCAGCCAAGCTAGGGAGTTCGCTGAAGCTTTCTTT
CDR3 protein: CASSQAREFAEAFF

J gene: TRBJ2-3
V gene: TRBV18
clone size: -
D gene: -
CDR3 DNA: TGTGCCAGCTCACTCCGGGACTCTTCCGATACGCAGTATTTT
CDR3 protein: CASSLRDSSDTQYF

J gene: TRBJ1-2
V gene: TRBV5-1
clone size: -
D gene: -
CDR3 DNA: TGCGCCAGCAGCCCAGGACAAACGTATGGCTACACCTTC
CDR3 protein: CASSPGQTYGYTF

J gene: TRBJ2-3
V gene: TRBV5-4
clone size: -
D gene: TRBD2
CDR3 DNA: TGTGCCAGCAGCCCTCTCGGGGGCGTAGCGGGGGGAAACACAGATACGCAGTATTTT
CDR3 protein: CASSPLGGVAGGNTDTQYF

J gene: TRBJ1-5
V gene: TRBV9
clone size: -
D gene: TRBD1
CDR3 DNA: TGTGCCAGCAGCGTCACAGGGGGAGATCAGCCCCAGCATTTT
CDR3 protein: CASSVTGGDQPQHF

J gene: TRBJ1-6
V gene: TRBV5-4
clone size: -
D gene: -
CDR3 DNA: TGTGCCAGCAGCTCCGGGTCCTGGAGCAACTCACCCCTCCACTTT
CDR3 protein: CASSSGSWSNSPLHF

J gene: TRBJ1-3
V gene: TRBV5-1
clone size: -
D gene: TRBD1
CDR3 DNA: TGCGCCAGCAGCTCTACAGGGGTCCCTGGAAACACCATATATTTT
CDR3 protein: CASSSTGVPGNTIYF

J gene: TRBJ1-2
V gene: TRBV15
clone size: -
D gene: -
CDR3 DNA: TGTGCCACCAGCAGAGATTCGGGGGGTGACTATGGCTACACCTTC
CDR3 protein: CATSRDSGGDYGYTF

J gene: TRBJ1-4
V gene: TRBV6-5
clone size: -
D gene: TRBD1
CDR3 DNA: TGTGCCAGCAGTTCCGGGACAGGGGGGGAAAAACTGTTTTTT
CDR3 protein: CASSSGTGGEKLFF

J gene: TRBJ2-3
V gene: TRBV6-5
clone size: few
D gene: -
CDR3 DNA: TGTGCCAGCAGTTCTACAGCGGTGGGTGAGCAGTATTTT
CDR3 protein: CASSSTAVGEQYF

J gene: TRBJ2-7
V gene: TRBV10-3
clone size: -
D gene: TRBD2
CDR3 DNA: TGTGCCATCAGTACCCCTCCGGGACTAGCGGCCTACGAGCAGTACTTC
CDR3 protein: CAISTPPGLAAYEQYF

J gene: TRBJ1-2
V gene: TRBV19
clone size: -
D gene: -
CDR3 DNA: TGTGCCAGTACCATGGGGCAGACGGTTGGCTACACCTTC
CDR3 protein: CASTMGQTVGYTF

J gene: TRBJ1-1
V gene: TRBV7-8
clone size: few
D gene: -
CDR3 DNA: TGTGCCAGCAGCTTACCACGGACAGCCCGAGCTTTCTTT
CDR3 protein: CASSLPRTARAFF

J gene: TRBJ1-4
V gene: TRBV19
clone size: -
D gene: TRBD1
CDR3 DNA: TGTGCCAGTACGGGACAGGGCCCGACTAATGAAAAACTGTTTTTT
CDR3 protein: CASTGQGPTNEKLFF

J gene: TRBJ2-7
V gene: TRBV6-4
clone size: -
D gene: TRBD1
CDR3 DNA: TGTGCCAGCATAGACAGGGTAGTTTCCTACGAGCAGTACTTC
CDR3 protein: CASIDRVVSYEQYF

J gene: TRBJ2-1
V gene: TRBV6-2/TRBV6-3
clone size: -
D gene: -
CDR3 DNA: TGTGCCAGCAGTTACTCGGGGCTGGAATTCTTC
CDR3 protein: CASSYSGLEFF

J gene: TRBJ2-2
V gene: TRBV7-2
clone size: -
D gene: -
CDR3 DNA: TGTGCCAGCAGCCCCCAGAGGGCCACCGGGGAGCTGTTTTTT
CDR3 protein: CASSPQRATGELFF

J gene: TRBJ1-4
V gene: TRBV6-1
clone size: few
D gene: -
CDR3 DNA: TGTGCCAGCAGTGAATCTGGCAGGGATAATGAAAAACTGTTTTTT
CDR3 protein: CASSESGRDNEKLFF

J gene: TRBJ2-7
V gene: TRBV3-1/TRBV3-2
clone size: -
D gene: -
CDR3 DNA: TGTGCCAGCAGCCAAGATAGTGAACGGGGGGCCAACAAGCAGTACTTC
CDR3 protein: CASSQDSERGANKQYF

J gene: TRBJ1-3
V gene: TRBV5-1
clone size: -
D gene: TRBD1
CDR3 DNA: TGCGCCAGCAGTGAAGGACAGGCTGATGGAAACACCATATATTTT
CDR3 protein: CASSEGQADGNTIYF

J gene: TRBJ2-1
V gene: TRBV7-2
clone size: -
D gene: TRBD2
CDR3 DNA: TGTGCCAGCAGCGCAACTAGCGGGGGGGGCAATGAGCAGTTCTTC
CDR3 protein: CASSATSGGGNEQFF

J gene: TRBJ1-1
V gene: TRBV11-3
clone size: -
D gene: -
CDR3 DNA: TGTGCCAGCAGCAGAACGGGGGTTTACACTGAAGCTTTCTTT
CDR3 protein: CASSRTGVYTEAFF

J gene: TRBJ1-5
V gene: TRBV6-6
clone size: -
D gene: TRBD1
CDR3 DNA: TGTGCCAGCAAAGTGACAGGGGATCAGCCCCAGCATTTT
CDR3 protein: CASKVTGDQPQHF

J gene: TRBJ1-1
V gene: TRBV29-1
clone size: -
D gene: TRBD1
CDR3 DNA: TGCAGCGTCAGGACAGGGCAGAACACTGAAGCTTTCTTT
CDR3 protein: CSVRTGQNTEAFF

J gene: TRBJ2-7
V gene: TRBV9
clone size: -
D gene: -
CDR3 DNA: TGTGCCAGCAGCGTAGCAGGACAAGGGACCTACGAGCAGTACTTC
CDR3 protein: CASSVAGQGTYEQYF